These 20 T cell receptor beta chains came from one sample sequenced in a study of blood T cell repertoires in COVID-19. Some clones are missing from TCRdb's copy, which holds only in-frame ones; the method was immunoSEQ multiplex PCR. The sample consists of nearly 200,000 clones, around four fifths of them appearing once. The sequenced material came from peripheral blood. These receptors originate from a human donor in a cohort sampled during active COVID-19.

V is TRBV10-3 and J is TRBJ2-1; D is uncertain. Trimming stripped 4 bases from V and 1 base from J, with 11 bases between. Germline CDR1 ENHRY, CDR2 SYGVKD. The CDR3 sequence is 15 residues long. This chain's CDR3 is CAISGDNGSYNEQFF. CDR3 nucleotide sequence: TGTGCCATCAGTGGAGACAACGGATCCTACAATGAGCAGTTCTTC.

CDR3 loop: CASSSVAGGTDTQYF. CDR3 coding DNA: TGTGCCAGTAGTAGCGTAGCGGGGGGCACAGATACGCAGTATTTT. The V call is TRBV19, the J call TRBJ2-3, with 9 bases identical to TRBD2. The V and J ends lost 4 bases and 1 base, in that order; junction bases with no gene match: 3. CDR1 LNHDA and CDR2 SQIVND come from the germline V gene (reference sequence). The CDR3 covers 15 residues.

The V and J genes are TRBV6-6 and TRBJ1-3, with no clear D. Germline CDR1 is MNHNY and CDR2 is SVGAGI (reference sequence). The V and J ends lost 5 bases and 1 base respectively, with 9 bases between them. This CDR3 is 14 amino acids long. The CDR3, as DNA: TGTGCCAGCAGTCCCACGAGTTCTGGAAACACCATATATTTT. This gives the protein CASSPTSSGNTIYF.

The chain employs TRBV19 and TRBJ1-5, with 9 bases matching TRBD1. The CDR3 sequence is 17 residues long. J lost 1 base, V lost 6 bases, and 10 bases had no gene match. The germline gives CDR1 LNHDA, CDR2 SQIVND (reference sequence). The CDR3 reads CASRRGQGIRSNQPQHF. CDR3 coding DNA: TGTGCCAGTAGGCGGGGACAGGGTATTAGAAGCAATCAGCCCCAGCATTTT.

The chain couples TRBV28 to TRBJ2-7; the match to TRBD1 covers 8 bases. The CDR3 is 14 residues long. The V and J ends lost 5 bases and 3 bases, in that order; junction bases with no gene match: 6. Germline V CDR1 and CDR2: MDHEN, SYDVKM. The CDR3 sequence is CASSLGQAIYEQYF. Here the CDR3 DNA reads TGTGCCAGCAGTCTGGGACAGGCTATCTACGAGCAGTACTTC.

Concerning this clone itself: The sample contains more than one DNA sequence encoding this CDR3. The chain couples TRBV7-2 to TRBJ2-3, with D perhaps TRBD2 (6 bases). Trimming shortened V by 0 bases and J by 6 bases, and 10 bases separated the two germline ends. CDR3 length: 14 amino acids. Germline V gene sequence: CDR1 SGHTA, CDR2 FQGNSA. The chain's CDR3 is CASSLASGGDTQYF. For the CDR3, the DNA is TGTGCCAGCAGCTTAGCTAGCGGAGGGGATACGCAGTATTTT.

This chain joins TRBV2 and TRBJ2-2, with a possible D match to TRBD2 (6 bases). This CDR3 has 14 amino acids. Germline loops: CDR1 SNHLY, CDR2 FYNNEI. Trimming took off 8 bases at V and 5 bases at J, with 15 bases between the two ends. In nucleotides, the CDR3 is TGTGCCAGCGGAGGGAGATCAACAACCGGGGAGCTGTTTTTT. The encoded protein is CASGGRSTTGELFF.

J is TRBJ2-5 and V is TRBV5-1, with a tentative D call TRBD1 (6 bases). This CDR3 region has 13 residues. The V and J ends lost 5 bases and 2 bases respectively, with 10 bases between them. The germline gives CDR1 SGHRS, CDR2 YFSETQ. DNA for the CDR3: TGCGCCAGCAGGGACAGAAATCAAGAGACCCAGTACTTC. It specifies CASRDRNQETQYF. Using reference TRBV5-1 and TRBJ2-5 for the parts outside the CDR3, the full variable domain is KAGVTQTPRYLIKTRGQQVTLSCSPISGHRSVSWYQQTPGQGLQFLFEYFSETQRNKGNFPGRFSGRQFSNSRSEMNVSTLELGDSALYLCASRDRNQETQYFGPGTRLLVL.

The chain has TRBV30 and TRBJ1-5; D is possibly TRBD1 (6 bases). V dropped 2 bases and J dropped 1 base, with 18 bases sitting between them. This CDR3 is built from 17 residues. Germline values: CDR1 GTSNPN, CDR2 SVGIG (reference sequence). The CDR3 here is CAWSRGGAGVSNQPQHF. CDR3 bases: TGTGCCTGGAGTAGGGGGGGGGCCGGAGTCAGCAATCAGCCCCAGCATTTT.

V is TRBV19 and J is TRBJ1-2; D is perhaps TRBD1 (5 bases). Per the germline V gene, CDR1 is LNHDA and CDR2 is SQIVND (reference sequence). This CDR3 is 13 amino acids long. Trimming stripped 4 bases from V and 4 bases from J, with 10 bases between. CDR3 sequence: CASSNTGAYGYTF. In DNA form, the CDR3 reads TGTGCCAGTAGTAACACAGGCGCCTATGGCTACACCTTC.

The rearrangement links TRBV7-2 to TRBJ1-1, with no clear D. The CDR3 is 13 residues long. V lost 3 bases and J 1 base, leaving 6 bases between the germline ends. Looked up from germline, CDR1 is SGHTA and CDR2 is FQGNSA. CDR3 DNA sequence: TGTGCCAGCAGCTTTGGCACGAACACTGAAGCTTTCTTT. This codes for CASSFGTNTEAFF.

The chain combines TRBV5-1 with TRBJ1-1, with D tentatively TRBD1 (6 bases). The germline V gene encodes CDR1 SGHRS and CDR2 YFSETQ. This CDR3 has 14 amino acids. Trimming removed 0 bases from V and 7 bases from J, with 13 bases in between. The CDR3 DNA reads TGCGCCAGCAGCTTGGAAGTAGGGGGAAGTGAAGCTTTCTTT. Encoded protein: CASSLEVGGSEAFF.

The rearrangement links TRBV3-1 (or the pseudogene TRBV3-2) to TRBJ1-2, with a tentative D call TRBD1 (6 bases). Per the germline V gene, CDR1 is LGHDT and CDR2 is YNNKEL (reference sequence). The V gene lost 6 bases and the J gene lost 7 bases, with 21 bases spanning the gap. The CDR3 spans 15 residues. CDR3 residues: CASRPTGLAISGYTF. CDR3 DNA: TGTGCCAGCAGGCCAACAGGGCTGGCTATAAGTGGCTACACCTTC.

The chain recombines TRBV4-1 with TRBJ2-3, with D tentatively TRBD1 (5 bases). Trimming took 0 bases from V and 7 from J, leaving 11 bases between them. The CDR3 totals 14 residues. CDR1 and CDR2 (germline): MGHRA, YSYEKL. This CDR3 reads CASSQDGWGYTQYF. In DNA, the CDR3 is TGCGCCAGCAGCCAAGACGGCTGGGGCTATACGCAGTATTTT.

The chain couples TRBV19 to TRBJ2-7; a weak D match, TRBD2 (5 bases). Germline lookup yields CDR1 LNHDA and CDR2 SQIVND (reference sequence). Between the trimmed V and J ends, which lost 4 bases and 6 bases, there was a span of 19 bases. CDR3 length: 15 residues. The CDR3 sequence: CASSSPGILVGEQYF. CDR3 DNA sequence: TGTGCCAGTAGTAGTCCGGGGATTCTAGTAGGCGAGCAGTACTTC.

The chain employs TRBV19 and TRBJ2-4; 8 positions match TRBD1. This CDR3 has 18 amino acids. After removal of 0 bases from V and 1 base from J, the junction contained 8 bases not matched to a gene. The V gene's germline CDR1 is LNHDA and CDR2 SQIVND (reference sequence). The CDR3 nucleotides are TGTGCCAGTAGTATAGATGCAGGGGGCAGGTGGGCCAAAAACATTCAGTACTTC. It yields the protein CASSIDAGGRWAKNIQYF. Full variable domain (rest looked up from reference TRBV19 and TRBJ2-4): DGGITQSPKYLFRKEGQNVTLSCEQNLNHDAMYWYRQDPGQGLRLIYYSQIVNDFQKGDIAEGYSVSREKKESFPLTVTSAQKNPTAFYLCASSIDAGGRWAKNIQYFGAGTRLSVL.

The chain has TRBV14 and TRBJ2-7; 8 positions match TRBD2. The CDR3 has 15 amino acids. Unmatched junction bases numbered 6, after V lost 2 bases and J lost 3 bases. The germline V gene has CDR1 SGHDN and CDR2 FVKESK. CDR3 sequence (DNA): TGTGCCAGCAGCCAAAAGGTCACTAGCGGCTACGAGCAGTACTTC. It yields the protein CASSQKVTSGYEQYF.

This chain uses TRBV27 with TRBJ2-1; TRBD1 aligns across 9 bases. The CDR3 has 16 residues. V was pared by 5 bases and J by 4 bases, with 9 bases of the junction left unmatched. Per germline, CDR1 MNHEY and CDR2 SMNVEV (reference sequence). The CDR3 reads CASSPRTGARYNEQFF. Here the CDR3 DNA reads TGTGCCAGCAGTCCACGGACAGGGGCCAGATACAATGAGCAGTTCTTC.

The rearrangement links TRBV6-1 to TRBJ1-3, with 7 positions matching TRBD1. Per germline, CDR1 MNHNS and CDR2 SASEGT. The V and J ends lost 3 bases and 13 bases, in that order; junction bases with no gene match: 12. The CDR3 is made up of 14 amino acids. CDR3 nucleotide sequence: TGTGCCAGCAGTGACACTTTATGGGACAGACAGATATATTTT. Protein: CASSDTLWDRQIYF.

The chain combines TRBV4-1 with TRBJ2-1; D remains ambiguous. Per the germline V gene, CDR1 is MGHRA and CDR2 is YSYEKL. V lost 0 bases, J lost 9 bases, and 15 bases lay in between. CDR3 length: 15 amino acids. The CDR3 DNA is TGCGCCAGCAGCCAAGACTTCTTCTCGTTCGGTGAGCAGTTCTTC. Protein product: CASSQDFFSFGEQFF.